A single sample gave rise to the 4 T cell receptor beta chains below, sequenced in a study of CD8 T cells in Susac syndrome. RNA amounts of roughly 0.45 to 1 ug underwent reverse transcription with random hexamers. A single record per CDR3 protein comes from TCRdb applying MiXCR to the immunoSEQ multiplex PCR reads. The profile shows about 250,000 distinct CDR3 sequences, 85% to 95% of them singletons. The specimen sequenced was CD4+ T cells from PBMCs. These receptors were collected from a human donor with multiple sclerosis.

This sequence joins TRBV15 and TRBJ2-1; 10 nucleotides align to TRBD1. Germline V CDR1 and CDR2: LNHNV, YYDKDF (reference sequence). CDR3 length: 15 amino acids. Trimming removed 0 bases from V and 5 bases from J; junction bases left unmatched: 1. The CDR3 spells CATSRDGTGDNEQFF. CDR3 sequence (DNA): TGTGCCACCAGCAGAGATGGGACAGGGGACAATGAGCAGTTCTTC.

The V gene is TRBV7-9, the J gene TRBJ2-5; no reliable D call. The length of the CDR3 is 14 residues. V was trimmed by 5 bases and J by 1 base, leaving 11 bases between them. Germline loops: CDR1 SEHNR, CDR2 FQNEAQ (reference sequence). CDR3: CASSRTVAQETQYF. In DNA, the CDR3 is TGTGCCAGCAGCCGAACGGTAGCCCAAGAGACCCAGTACTTC.

This chain's CDR3 is CASSQDFSTDTQYF. CDR3 coding DNA: TGTGCCAGCAGCCAAGATTTTAGCACAGATACGCAGTATTTT. This chain connects TRBV3-1 to TRBJ2-3; D remains ambiguous. CDR1 is LGHDT and CDR2 is YNNKEL in the germline V gene (reference sequence). V was cut by 0 bases and J by 0 bases, with 4 bases left in between. CDR3 size: 14 residues.

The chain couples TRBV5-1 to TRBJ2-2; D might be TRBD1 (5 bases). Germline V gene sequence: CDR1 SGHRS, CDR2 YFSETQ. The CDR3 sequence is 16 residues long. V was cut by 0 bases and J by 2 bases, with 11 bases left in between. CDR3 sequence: CASSLGQLGNTGELFF. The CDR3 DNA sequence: TGCGCCAGCAGCTTGGGACAGTTGGGAAACACCGGGGAGCTGTTTTTT.